One and the same sample provided the 28 T cell receptor beta chains below, sequenced in a study of regulatory T cells in long-lasting Graves disease. CDR3-region Arm-PCR and iRepertoire HTBI primers produced the TCR beta libraries. TCRdb called the multiplex PCR reads again in MiXCR, with one record for every CDR3 protein. The table records some 320,000 distinct CDR3 sequences, about 20% of them present only once. Sample time point: newly diagnosed GD, antithyroid drugs for less than 3 months. PBMCs provided the RNA from which the TCR library was made. The material sequenced was peripheral blood mononuclear cells (PBMCs), taken at new diagnosis, from a patient treated with antithyroid drugs. The receptors were gathered from a female donor with Graves disease.

This chain uses TRBV5-5 with TRBJ1-6; no firm D call. Germline loops: CDR1 SGHKS, CDR2 YYEKEE (reference sequence). CDR3 size: 13 residues. The ends were cut back, 0 bases at V and 10 bases at J, with 8 bases in the middle. The DNA of the CDR3 is TGTGCCAGCAGCTTGGTTGGAGAATCACCCCTCCACTTT. Protein sequence: CASSLVGESPLHF.

The chain combines TRBV18 with TRBJ1-2; D is possibly TRBD1 (5 bases). Germline V gene data show CDR1 as KGHSH and CDR2 as LQKENI. The V gene lost 2 bases and the J gene lost 2 bases, with 21 bases spanning the gap. The CDR3 loop spans 18 amino acids. The CDR3 coding sequence is TGTGCCAGCTCACCATTAGATGGGACGCGCCTTCCAAACTATGGCTACACCTTC. Translation: CASSPLDGTRLPNYGYTF.

This clonotype was seen only a few times. The chain employs TRBV2 and TRBJ2-2, with 7 positions matching TRBD2. Losses at the gene ends were 11 bases for V and 0 bases for J; bases not matched to a gene: 9. The CDR3 is made up of 15 amino acids. The germline CDR1 and CDR2 sequences are SNHLY and FYNNEI. CDR3 in amino acids: CAGNGLGANTGELFF. The CDR3 DNA follows: TGTGCCGGCAATGGACTAGGCGCGAACACCGGGGAGCTGTTTTTT.

The chain couples TRBV27 to TRBJ2-7, with D unclear. V was clipped by 8 bases and J by 7 bases, with 12 bases between them. Germline V gene data show CDR1 as MNHEY and CDR2 as SMNVEV (reference sequence). The CDR3 totals 11 residues. DNA for the CDR3: TGTGCCAGCGGTACCCACCGTGAGCAGTACTTC. It encodes CASGTHREQYF.

This clonotype has a count of ten or more. The V and J genes are TRBV6-5 and TRBJ1-1, with D hard to call. Germline lookup yields CDR1 MNHEY and CDR2 SVGAGI. With 4 bases removed from V and 1 base from J, the gap between germline ends came to 13 bases. The length of the CDR3 is 15 residues. The CDR3 DNA follows: TGTGCCAGCAGTTTTGGTGGAACAGAGAACACTGAAGCTTTCTTT. Protein product: CASSFGGTENTEAFF.

Remarks on this clonotype: This may arise from a read error, as a much more abundant clone is one base away. The gene calls are TRBV5-8 and TRBJ1-1; D is unclear. Deletions cut 1 base from V and 5 bases from J, with 12 bases between. CDR3 length: 14 residues. Germline lookup yields CDR1 SGHTS and CDR2 YDEGEE. For the CDR3, the DNA is TGTGCCAGCAGCTTGTCAGAGAGGGAAACTGAAGCTTTCTTT. It is translated as CASSLSERETEAFF.

There are many counts of this clonotype. The chain is built from TRBV12-3 or TRBV12-4 and TRBJ2-1; 10 bases match TRBD2. The CDR3 runs to 14 residues. The junction had 5 bases not matched to a gene; V was cut back by 7 bases and J by 5 bases. CDR3 in DNA: TGTGCCAGCACCTTAGGACTAGCGGACAATGAGCAGTTCTTC. It is translated as CASTLGLADNEQFF.

This sequence joins TRBV18 and TRBJ1-3; weak D call: TRBD1 (6 bases). V lost 2 bases and J 2 bases, leaving 10 bases between the germline ends. CDR1 KGHSH and CDR2 LQKENI come from the germline V gene. The CDR3 runs to 15 residues. CDR3 nucleotides: TGTGCCAGCTCACCAAATCAGGGGACTGGAAACACCATATATTTT. Its protein product is CASSPNQGTGNTIYF.

This clonotype was recorded at least ten times. This chain joins TRBV6-1 and TRBJ1-3; no clear D. V was cut by 8 bases and J by 0 bases, with 11 bases left in between. Germline V gene data show CDR1 as MNHNS and CDR2 as SASEGT. This CDR3 contains 14 residues. The CDR3, as DNA: TGTGCCAGCGCGGCAGGATCCTCTGGAAACACCATATATTTT. Its protein product is CASAAGSSGNTIYF.

This clonotype was recorded many times. The chain employs TRBV7-8 and TRBJ1-5, with 8 bases matching TRBD1. V trimming: 4 bases; J trimming: 6 bases; junction bases outside the gene matches: 5. CDR3 length equals 14 residues. The V gene's germline CDR1 is SGHVS and CDR2 FQNEAQ. The CDR3 is CASSSDRVGQPQHF. CDR3 bases: TGTGCCAGCAGCTCGGACAGGGTCGGTCAGCCCCAGCATTTT. Filled out from reference TRBV7-8 and TRBJ1-5, the complete variable domain reads GAGVSQSPRYKVAKRGQDVALRCDPISGHVSLFWYQQALGQGPEFLTYFQNEAQLDKSGLPSDRFFAERPEGSVSTLKIQRTQQEDSAVYLCASSSDRVGQPQHFGDGTRLSIL.

This clonotype was observed many times. This chain uses TRBV4-1 with TRBJ1-6; D gene ambiguous. Trimming cost V 0 bases and J 9 bases, with 6 bases left between them. Per germline, CDR1 MGHRA and CDR2 YSYEKL. The length of the CDR3 is 13 residues. CDR3 loop: CASSQDRTSPLHF. The CDR3 coding sequence is TGCGCCAGCAGCCAAGATCGTACTTCACCCCTCCACTTT.

This clonotype was observed many times. The V call is TRBV5-1, the J call TRBJ2-5; D gene ambiguous. The germline V gene encodes CDR1 SGHRS and CDR2 YFSETQ. Trimming took 5 bases from V and 4 from J, leaving 15 bases between them. The CDR3 is made up of 14 amino acids. The CDR3 is CASSFQATPETQYF. CDR3 nucleotides: TGCGCCAGCAGTTTTCAGGCGACGCCAGAGACCCAGTACTTC.

This clonotype occurred many times. V and J are TRBV24-1 and TRBJ2-7, with TRBD2 as a possible D gene (5 bases). The germline V gene has CDR1 KGHDR and CDR2 SFDVKD. This CDR3 comprises 15 residues. V lost 5 bases and J 7 bases, leaving 20 bases between the germline ends. As DNA, the CDR3 is TGTGCCACCAGTGCCCCCGACCAACTCGGCGGGGAGCAGTACTTC. Residues: CATSAPDQLGGEQYF.

This clonotype was recorded once. The rearrangement links TRBV5-1 to TRBJ2-3; 7 nucleotides align to TRBD2. Per germline, CDR1 SGHRS and CDR2 YFSETQ. Trimming at V came to 7 bases and at J to 5 bases, leaving 10 bases not matched to a gene. The length of the CDR3 is 14 residues. In DNA form, the CDR3 reads TGCGCCAGCCAAACAGGACTAGTTTTAGATACGCAGTATTTT. Encoded protein: CASQTGLVLDTQYF. Full variable domain (rest looked up from reference TRBV5-1 and TRBJ2-3): KAGVTQTPRYLIKTRGQQVTLSCSPISGHRSVSWYQQTPGQGLQFLFEYFSETQRNKGNFPGRFSGRQFSNSRSEMNVSTLELGDSALYLCASQTGLVLDTQYFGPGTRLTVL.

This clonotype was recorded a few times. Given a far larger clone just one base away, this is likely a sequencing read error. The chain links TRBV11-2 to TRBJ2-4; 9 bases match TRBD1. TRBJ2-1 explains the end of the DNA better; the J call may be wrong. From germline, CDR1 is SGHAT and CDR2 FQNNGV. The CDR3 runs 14 residues. The CDR3 bases are TGTGCCAGCAGCACGGGACAGGGAGACAATGTGCAGTTCTTC. Protein sequence: CASSTGQGDNVQFF.

This clonotype was recorded at least ten times. The rearrangement uses TRBV11-2 and TRBJ2-7; 9 bases map to TRBD2. CDR3 size: 16 residues. Unmatched junction bases numbered 8, after V lost 5 bases and J lost 0 bases. Germline lookup yields CDR1 SGHAT and CDR2 FQNNGV. CDR3 sequence (DNA): TGTGCCAGCAGCCCGATCCTAGCGGGACTCTCCTACGAGCAGTACTTC. Amino acids: CASSPILAGLSYEQYF.

This clonotype appeared many times. The V and J genes are TRBV12-3 or TRBV12-4 and TRBJ2-7; TRBD1 might be the D (6 bases). This CDR3 spans 15 amino acids. Trimming cost V 6 bases and J 2 bases, with 17 bases left between them. The CDR3 DNA reads as TGTGCCAGCAGAAAAGATCAGGGGCCCCCCTACGAGCAGTACTTC. It specifies CASRKDQGPPYEQYF.

At least ten counts were recorded for this clonotype. This chain joins TRBV25-1 and TRBJ2-2, with unresolved D. The CDR3 totals 19 residues. The germline V gene encodes CDR1 MGHDK and CDR2 SYGVNS. Trimming took 2 bases from V and 1 from J, leaving 20 bases between them. For the CDR3, the DNA is TGTGCCAGCAGTGAAAGGTCTCAATCTGGACGGTTGAACACCGGGGAGCTGTTTTTT. The encoded protein is CASSERSQSGRLNTGELFF.

This chain uses TRBV10-3 with TRBJ1-1; D may be TRBD1 (5 bases). Germline values: CDR1 ENHRY, CDR2 SYGVKD. The V and J ends lost 2 bases and 11 bases respectively, with 18 bases between them. This CDR3 comprises 14 residues. In nucleotides, the CDR3 is TGTGCCATCAGTGAGACCCCTTCGACGGGGGAGGCTTTCTTT. Its protein is CAISETPSTGEAFF.

This clonotype has just a few counts. This may come from a read error, since a much larger clone is one base off. Since no conserved phenylalanine or tryptophan closes the CDR3, a read error is the likely cause. V gene TRBV7-9 combines with J gene TRBJ2-5, with no clear D. Trimming took 1 base from V and 1 from J, leaving 7 bases between them. Germline-derived CDR1 and CDR2 are SEHNR and FQNEAQ (reference sequence). The CDR3 sequence is 14 residues long. Here the CDR3 reads CASSLVRSQETQYL. CDR3 DNA: TGTGCCAGCAGCTTAGTTCGCAGCCAAGAGACCCAGTACCTC.

This clonotype has a count of ten or more. The chain carries TRBV28 and TRBJ2-1; TRBD1 agrees at 7 bases. V trimming: 4 bases; J trimming: 12 bases; junction bases outside the gene matches: 6. The CDR3 is 12 amino acids. Germline CDR1 and CDR2: MDHEN and SYDVKM. The CDR3 loop reads CASSSTGTVQFF. The CDR3 DNA is TGTGCCAGCAGTTCGACCGGGACAGTGCAGTTCTTC.

The chain couples TRBV20-1 to TRBJ2-5, with D possibly being TRBD2 (6 bases). The CDR3 runs to 14 residues. Germline CDR1 reads DFQATT; CDR2 reads SNEGSKA (reference sequence). V lost 4 bases to trimming and J lost 0 bases, with 12 bases between them. The CDR3 coding sequence is TGCAGTGCTACCCCGGGAGCGGACCAAGAGACCCAGTACTTC. Translating gives CSATPGADQETQYF.

This clonotype was found many times. CDR3 protein: CASSQSQGEEQFF. CDR3 DNA: TGTGCCAGCAGCCAGAGCCAAGGGGAAGAGCAGTTCTTC. V is TRBV7-3 and J is TRBJ2-1, with D possibly matching TRBD1 (5 bases). Trimming pared 5 bases from V and 10 bases from J, leaving 15 bases between. CDR1 is SGHTA, CDR2 FQGTGA, per germline. The CDR3 has 13 residues.

This clonotype came up many times. This CDR3 reads CASSLDGGYGYTF. CDR3 bases: TGTGCCAGCAGCTTGGATGGCGGCTATGGCTACACCTTC. The gene calls are TRBV5-4 and TRBJ1-2; no reliable D call. V lost 0 bases and J lost 4, with 7 bases in between. The CDR3 contains 13 residues. Germline V CDR1 and CDR2: SGHNT, YYREEE (reference sequence).

The chain combines TRBV12-3 or TRBV12-4 with TRBJ1-5; D is ambiguous. V shed 6 bases and J shed 3 bases, with 15 bases lying between them. The CDR3 consists of 15 residues. The CDR3 is CASRDGFLYNQPQHF. The CDR3 DNA follows: TGTGCCAGCAGGGACGGGTTTTTATACAATCAGCCCCAGCATTTT.

The V and J genes are TRBV19 and TRBJ1-2; D not resolved. The CDR3 is 15 residues long. The germline V gene has CDR1 LNHDA and CDR2 SQIVND (reference sequence). The V and J ends lost 6 bases and 6 bases respectively, with 20 bases between them. CDR3 DNA sequence: TGTGCCAGTAGGTTAACGGCCCTATCAAAGGATGGCTACACCTTC. It encodes CASRLTALSKDGYTF.

This clonotype has ten or more counts. The chain recombines TRBV10-3 with TRBJ2-5, with D uncertain. Germline V gene lookup returns CDR1 ENHRY and CDR2 SYGVKD. V lost 3 bases to trimming and J lost 5 bases, with 13 bases between them. The CDR3 runs to 14 residues. The CDR3 DNA sequence: TGTGCCATCAGTGATATCGAGGTTTATGAGACCCAGTACTTC. It codes for CAISDIEVYETQYF.

This clonotype was seen many times. The rearrangement uses TRBV3-1 and TRBJ2-3, with 7 bases identical to TRBD2. V lost 2 bases, J lost 2 bases, and 10 bases stayed unmatched. Germline V gene data show CDR1 as LGHDT and CDR2 as YNNKEL (reference sequence). This CDR3 comprises 17 residues. CDR3 residues: CASSQSKGGRLTDTQYF. The CDR3 DNA reads TGTGCCAGCAGCCAATCCAAAGGCGGGAGACTCACAGATACGCAGTATTTT.